These 31 T cell receptor beta chains originate from one sample sequenced in a study of beta chain features in type 1 diabetes. These receptors have no identified antigens. The sequenced template was cDNA made from the entire isolated RNA. Profiled with immunoSEQ multiplex PCR; TCRdb holds only in-frame clones, not every one. The sample consists of 640,000 or so clones, about 14% of them appearing once. Study-level results: Type 1 diabetes patients showed a moderate but significant shortening of TCRB CDR3s in all four CD4+ subsets.

Sequencing was done on a sample of naive CD4+ T cells from blood. The receptors originated from a man aged 18 to 30 with type 1 diabetes.

This clone has only a few counts. For the CDR3, the DNA is TGTGCCTGGAGACGGAGGGACACCCTCTCTGGGGCCAACGTCCTGACTTTC. Amino acid sequence: CAWRRRDTLSGANVLTF. The chain is built from TRBV30 and TRBJ2-6; either TRBD1 or TRBD2 may supply D (6 bases each). V lost 3 bases and J lost 0, with 15 bases in between. Germline V lookup: CDR1 GTSNPN, CDR2 SVGIG (reference sequence). The CDR3 length is 17 residues.

This clone has only a few counts. The CDR3 sequence: CASRDDRGEMNTEAFF. The CDR3 DNA reads as TGTGCCAGCAGAGATGACAGGGGAGAAATGAACACTGAAGCTTTCTTT. J is TRBJ1-1 and V is TRBV5-6; 8 nucleotides align to TRBD1. CDR1 and CDR2 (germline): SGHDT, YYEEEE. There are 16 residues in the CDR3. The trim removed 5 bases at V and 0 bases at J, leaving 9 bases unmatched. The whole variable domain, remainder taken from reference TRBV5-6 and TRBJ1-1, is DAGVTQSPTHLIKTRGQQVTLRCSPKSGHDTVSWYQQALGQGPQFIFQYYEEEERQRGNFPDRFSGHQFPNYSSELNVNALLLGDSALYLCASRDDRGEMNTEAFFGQGTRLTVV.

The chain employs TRBV23-1 and TRBJ2-5, with D possibly matching TRBD2 (7 bases). TRBV23-1 is an open reading frame whose function is uncertain. The CDR3 has 17 amino acids. Trimming cost V 11 bases and J 1 base, with 26 bases left between them. The CDR3 loop is CAQGGVPRVHLQETQYF. In nucleotides, the CDR3 is TGCGCCCAAGGGGGGGTTCCTCGAGTCCACCTCCAAGAGACCCAGTACTTC.

V and J are TRBV5-1 and TRBJ2-7; D might be TRBD2 (6 bases). The germline V gene encodes CDR1 SGHRS and CDR2 YFSETQ. This CDR3 is built from 15 residues. V was cut by 5 bases and J by 0 bases, with 15 bases left in between. The CDR3: CASSEGGTGSYEQYF. The CDR3 nucleotides are TGCGCCAGCAGTGAAGGAGGGACGGGCTCCTACGAGCAGTACTTC.

This clone was recorded a few times. This rearrangement joins TRBV2 to TRBJ2-5; D might be TRBD1 or TRBD2, each matching 6 bases. Germline values: CDR1 SNHLY, CDR2 FYNNEI. V lost 7 bases, J lost 2 bases, and 17 bases lay in between. The CDR3 length is 15 residues. The CDR3, as DNA: TGTGCCAGCACTCCCGAGGGGGGTTTACAAGAGACCCAGTACTTC. It is translated as CASTPEGGLQETQYF.

This clone was observed a few times. The chain joins TRBV15 to TRBJ2-2; 7 bases align to TRBD1. The CDR3 has 13 residues. In germline, CDR1 is LNHNV, CDR2 YYDKDF (reference sequence). J gave up 1 base and V 8 bases, and 1 base lay outside the gene matches. The CDR3, as DNA: TGTGCCACCCAGGGGGTGAACACCGGGGAGCTGTTTTTT. This gives the protein CATQGVNTGELFF.

Remarks on this clone: The sample contains more than one DNA sequence encoding this CDR3. J is TRBJ2-5 and V is TRBV5-1, with unresolved D. The germline V gene has CDR1 SGHRS and CDR2 YFSETQ. Trimming took 0 bases from V and 2 from J, leaving 5 bases between them. This CDR3 region has 13 residues. For the CDR3, the DNA is TGCGCCAGCAGCTTGGGATTACAAGAGACCCAGTACTTC. Its protein is CASSLGLQETQYF.

This clone was seen more than once but under ten times. The genes are TRBV30 and TRBJ1-1, with D possibly TRBD1 on 6 matching bases. Looked up from germline, CDR1 is GTSNPN and CDR2 is SVGIG (reference sequence). This CDR3 is built from 12 residues. V was pared by 1 base and J by 8 bases, with 11 bases between. The CDR3 protein is CAWSEWTAEAFF. The CDR3 nucleotides are TGTGCCTGGAGTGAATGGACAGCAGAAGCTTTCTTT.

This clone was found a few times. For the CDR3, the DNA is TGTGCCAGCAGACGCGTGGCGGGGAGCTCCTACGAGCAGTACTTC. As protein: CASRRVAGSSYEQYF. The chain uses TRBV28 and TRBJ2-7; a possible D gene is TRBD2 (6 bases). The ends were cut back, 6 bases at V and 0 bases at J, with 15 bases in the middle. This CDR3 comprises 15 residues. Germline V gene lookup returns CDR1 MDHEN and CDR2 SYDVKM.

This clone has more than one count but fewer than ten. This chain connects TRBV6-5 to TRBJ2-5; 7 bases line up with TRBD1. V lost 6 bases, J lost 4 bases, and 8 bases stayed unmatched. This CDR3 region has 14 residues. Germline CDR1 MNHEY, CDR2 SVGAGI. CDR3 in DNA: TGTGCCAGCAGAAGGGGGCAGGTAGGAGAGACCCAGTACTTC. It is translated as CASRRGQVGETQYF.

In its sample, this clone was seen a few times. This chain connects TRBV4-3 to TRBJ1-6; D is undetermined. Trimming stripped 0 bases from V and 14 bases from J, with 14 bases between. Germline lookup yields CDR1 LGHNA and CDR2 YSLEER. The CDR3 has 14 amino acids. CDR3 loop: CASSQDHRVGALHF. Written as DNA, the CDR3 is TGCGCCAGCAGCCAAGATCATAGGGTAGGAGCCCTCCACTTT.

V and J are TRBV2 and TRBJ1-5, with D hard to call. With 2 bases removed from V and 4 bases from J, the gap between germline ends came to 12 bases. The CDR3 has 15 residues. CDR1 and CDR2 (germline): SNHLY, FYNNEI. The CDR3 loop reads CASSERWGANQPQHF. The DNA for the CDR3 is TGTGCCAGCAGTGAAAGGTGGGGTGCTAATCAGCCCCAGCATTTT.

This clone was recorded a few times. This chain uses TRBV10-3 with TRBJ2-7; no definite D call. The CDR3 covers 13 residues. V was shortened by 3 bases and J by 0 bases, with 6 bases between the two germline ends. Germline V CDR1 and CDR2: ENHRY, SYGVKD. The CDR3 region is CAISERDSYEQYF. CDR3 bases: TGTGCCATCAGTGAACGCGACTCCTACGAGCAGTACTTC.

This clone appeared a few times. The rearrangement joins TRBV2 to TRBJ1-1; D possibly corresponds to TRBD1 (6 bases). Per germline, CDR1 SNHLY and CDR2 FYNNEI. The CDR3 covers 13 residues. V lost 9 bases, J lost 0 bases, and 11 bases lay in between. The chain's CDR3 is CARADSLNTEAFF. The CDR3 coding sequence is TGTGCCAGGGCGGACAGCCTGAACACTGAAGCTTTCTTT.

There are a few counts of this clone. The chain is built from TRBV9 and TRBJ2-7, with 11 nucleotides matching TRBD1. Germline-derived CDR1 and CDR2 are SGDLS and YYNGEE. The junction had 6 bases not matched to a gene; V was cut back by 0 bases and J by 7 bases. CDR3 length: 15 residues. In DNA form, the CDR3 reads TGTGCCAGCAGCGTAGACGGACAGGGGGCAACAGAGCAGTACTTC. Its protein product is CASSVDGQGATEQYF.

This clone has more than one count but fewer than ten. V gene TRBV4-2 combines with J gene TRBJ2-5; D possibly corresponds to TRBD2 (5 bases). V dropped 0 bases and J dropped 2 bases, with 10 bases sitting between them. The CDR3 covers 15 residues. CDR1 is LGHNA and CDR2 is YNFKEQ in the germline V gene. CDR3 DNA: TGTGCCAGCAGCCAAGAGTCCGGGAAGCAAGAGACCCAGTACTTC. Translated: CASSQESGKQETQYF.

The chain links TRBV6-5 to TRBJ1-5; D may be TRBD1 (5 bases). Deletions cut 4 bases from V and 9 bases from J, with 10 bases between. Germline V gene lookup returns CDR1 MNHEY and CDR2 SVGAGI. This CDR3 is built from 12 residues. The DNA of the CDR3 is TGTGCCAGCAGTTTAACAGGCGGGCCCCAGCATTTT. Protein product: CASSLTGGPQHF.

The rearrangement uses TRBV14 and TRBJ2-7; 7 bases are a match to TRBD2. Trimming at V came to 4 bases and at J to 2 bases, leaving 8 bases not matched to a gene. The CDR3 loop spans 15 amino acids. Germline assignment: CDR1 SGHDN and CDR2 FVKESK. CDR3 amino acids: CASSRAAGVAYEQYF. In nucleotides, the CDR3 is TGTGCCAGCAGCCGAGCCGCGGGAGTAGCCTACGAGCAGTACTTC.

The sample holds a few counts of this clone. The rearrangement joins TRBV6-1 to TRBJ2-1; tentatively, D is TRBD1 (6 bases). V was clipped by 5 bases and J by 5 bases, with 13 bases between them. From germline, CDR1 is MNHNS and CDR2 SASEGT. The CDR3 is 14 amino acids. CDR3 region: CASSFGTPDNEQFF. The CDR3 coding sequence is TGTGCCAGCAGTTTCGGGACACCCGACAATGAGCAGTTCTTC.

V and J are TRBV5-6 and TRBJ2-7, with TRBD2 as a possible D gene (6 bases). The V end lost 0 bases, the J end lost 9 bases, and 13 bases lay between the germline ends. The germline V gene has CDR1 SGHDT and CDR2 YYEEEE. The CDR3 sequence is 13 residues long. For the CDR3, the DNA is TGTGCCAGCAGCTTGGATAGGACTACGGTGCAGTACTTC. It specifies CASSLDRTTVQYF.

This clone has more than one count but fewer than ten. This rearrangement joins TRBV28 to TRBJ1-2; D remains unclear. Trimming cost V 7 bases and J 0 bases, with 12 bases left between them. The V gene's germline CDR1 is MDHEN and CDR2 SYDVKM. The CDR3 covers 14 residues. For the CDR3, the DNA is TGTGCCAGCACTTCGTCAGGTGCTAACTATGGCTACACCTTC. This gives the protein CASTSSGANYGYTF.

In this sample, this clone turned up a few times. The V call is TRBV28, the J call TRBJ2-7; tentatively, D is TRBD1 (6 bases). This CDR3 is 14 amino acids long. Germline values: CDR1 MDHEN, CDR2 SYDVKM. With 8 bases removed from V and 9 bases from J, the gap between germline ends came to 23 bases. The CDR3 region has the DNA TGTGCCAGCCGTCCGGACAGACCCTCCTGGGGGCAGTACTTC. It is translated as CASRPDRPSWGQYF.

This clone was observed a few times. It is likely a read error, because the conserved phenylalanine at the end of the CDR3 is missing. The V and J genes are TRBV29-1 and TRBJ1-1; 9 bases agree with TRBD1. This CDR3 comprises 13 residues. Germline V lookup: CDR1 SQVTM, CDR2 ANQGSEA. With 6 bases clipped from V and 4 bases from J, the junction kept 6 bases outside the gene matches. The CDR3 sequence is CSVDRGKGTEAFL. The CDR3 DNA is TGCAGCGTGGACAGGGGAAAGGGCACTGAAGCTTTCCTT.

This clone occurred a few times. The V gene is TRBV5-4, the J gene TRBJ2-3; D gene uncertain. This CDR3 region has 14 residues. Germline values: CDR1 SGHNT, CDR2 YYREEE (reference sequence). Trimming stripped 4 bases from V and 4 bases from J, with 13 bases between. The CDR3 DNA reads as TGTGCCAGCAGCGGACGGGCGGTTGCAGATACGCAGTATTTT. Protein product: CASSGRAVADTQYF. Drawing the rest from reference TRBV5-4 and TRBJ2-3, the complete variable domain is ETGVTQSPTHLIKTRGQQVTLRCSSQSGHNTVSWYQQALGQGPQFIFQYYREEENGRGNFPPRFSGLQFPNYSSELNVNALELDDSALYLCASSGRAVADTQYFGPGTRLTVL.

The chain uses TRBV19 and TRBJ1-1; 12 bases align to TRBD1. The junction had 6 bases not matched to a gene; V was cut back by 6 bases and J by 10 bases. The germline V gene has CDR1 LNHDA and CDR2 SQIVND (reference sequence). The CDR3 runs 13 residues. The CDR3 loop is CASRSGTGGRAFF. The DNA for the CDR3 is TGTGCCAGTAGGTCCGGGACAGGGGGCCGAGCTTTCTTT.

As to this clone: One junction end disagrees with the germline gene, perhaps due to a read error. V is TRBV7-7 and J is TRBJ2-5, with TRBD1 matching over 7 bases. This CDR3 has 14 amino acids. The germline V gene encodes CDR1 SSHAT and CDR2 FNYEAQ (reference sequence). In DNA, the CDR3 is TGTGCTAGCAGCTCAACAGGGGCGGGAGAGACCCAGTACTTC. It is translated as CASSSTGAGETQYF.

This clone was counted between two and nine times. The chain recombines TRBV7-3 with TRBJ2-1; D unresolved. Trimming left V 5 bases short and J 5 bases short, with 4 bases between. The germline V gene has CDR1 SGHTA and CDR2 FQGTGA. This CDR3 comprises 11 residues. In DNA form, the CDR3 reads TGTGCCAGCAGCCGGGACAATGAGCAGTTCTTC. Residues: CASSRDNEQFF.

There are a few counts of this clone. This chain links TRBV30 with TRBJ2-1, with 7 bases fitting TRBD1. CDR3 length: 15 residues. Germline CDR1 GTSNPN, CDR2 SVGIG (reference sequence). The junction had 8 bases not matched to a gene; V was cut back by 4 bases and J by 2 bases. CDR3 in DNA: TGTGCCTGGAACCCCACAGGGGTCCCCTACAATGAGCAGTTCTTC. This translates into CAWNPTGVPYNEQFF.

The chain is built from TRBV20-1 and TRBJ2-7, with D unresolved. CDR3 length: 11 amino acids. Trimming removed 6 bases from V and 4 bases from J, with 10 bases in between. Germline V CDR1 and CDR2: DFQATT, SNEGSKA (reference sequence). The CDR3 region has the DNA TGCAGTGCCTTAAACAGATACGAGCAGTACTTC. This translates into CSALNRYEQYF.

This clone came up a few times. The rearrangement joins TRBV10-3 to TRBJ1-2; 7 positions agree with TRBD1. Germline CDR1 is ENHRY and CDR2 is SYGVKD. V shed 8 bases and J 8 bases; nucleotides not matched to a gene: 8. There are 12 residues in the CDR3. CDR3 amino acids: CAISYRGGGYTF. DNA for the CDR3: TGTGCCATCTCCTACAGGGGCGGCGGCTACACCTTC.

This chain joins TRBV5-4 and TRBJ1-5; D gene uncertain. The CDR3 loop spans 16 amino acids. Germline-derived CDR1 and CDR2 are SGHNT and YYREEE (reference sequence). Trimming took 1 base from V and 5 from J, leaving 16 bases between them. CDR3 loop: CASSLRAGGEDQPQHF. In DNA, the CDR3 is TGTGCCAGCAGCTTGAGGGCAGGAGGAGAAGATCAGCCCCAGCATTTT.